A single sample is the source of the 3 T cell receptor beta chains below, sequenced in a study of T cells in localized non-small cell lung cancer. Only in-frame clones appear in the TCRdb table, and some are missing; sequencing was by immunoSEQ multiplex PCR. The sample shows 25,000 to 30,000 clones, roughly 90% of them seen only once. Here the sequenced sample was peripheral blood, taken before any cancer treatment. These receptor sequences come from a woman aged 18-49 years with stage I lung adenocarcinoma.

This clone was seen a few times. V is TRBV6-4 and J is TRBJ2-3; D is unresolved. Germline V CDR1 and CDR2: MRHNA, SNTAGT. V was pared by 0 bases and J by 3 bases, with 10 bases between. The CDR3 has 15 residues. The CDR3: CASSDSKEGTDTQYF. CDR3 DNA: TGTGCCAGCAGTGACTCTAAGGAAGGAACAGATACGCAGTATTTT.

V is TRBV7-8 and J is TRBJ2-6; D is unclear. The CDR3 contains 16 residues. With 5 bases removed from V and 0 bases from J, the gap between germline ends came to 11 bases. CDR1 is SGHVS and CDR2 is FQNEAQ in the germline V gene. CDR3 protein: CASSLRPSSGANVLTF. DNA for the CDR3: TGTGCCAGCAGCCTCCGACCCTCCTCTGGGGCCAACGTCCTGACTTTC. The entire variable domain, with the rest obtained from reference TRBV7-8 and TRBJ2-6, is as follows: GAGVSQSPRYKVAKRGQDVALRCDPISGHVSLFWYQQALGQGPEFLTYFQNEAQLDKSGLPSDRFFAERPEGSVSTLKIQRTQQEDSAVYLCASSLRPSSGANVLTFGAGSRLTVL.

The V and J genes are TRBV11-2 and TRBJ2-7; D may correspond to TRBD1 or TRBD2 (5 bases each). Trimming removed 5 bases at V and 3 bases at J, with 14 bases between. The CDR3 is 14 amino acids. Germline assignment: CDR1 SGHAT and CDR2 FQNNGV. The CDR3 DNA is TGTGCCAGCAGCCCCGGGACGTGGGGCTACGAGCAGTACTTC. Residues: CASSPGTWGYEQYF.